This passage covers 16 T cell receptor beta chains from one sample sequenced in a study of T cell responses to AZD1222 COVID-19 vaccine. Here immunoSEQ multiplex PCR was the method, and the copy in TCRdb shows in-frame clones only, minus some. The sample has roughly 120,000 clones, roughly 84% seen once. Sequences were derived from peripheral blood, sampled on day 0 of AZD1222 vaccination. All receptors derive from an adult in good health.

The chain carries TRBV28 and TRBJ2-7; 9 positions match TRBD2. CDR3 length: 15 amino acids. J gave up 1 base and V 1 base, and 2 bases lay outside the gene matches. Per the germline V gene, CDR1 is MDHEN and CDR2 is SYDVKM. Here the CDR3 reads CASSLLTSGSYEQYF. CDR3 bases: TGTGCCAGCAGTTTATTGACTAGCGGATCCTACGAGCAGTACTTC.

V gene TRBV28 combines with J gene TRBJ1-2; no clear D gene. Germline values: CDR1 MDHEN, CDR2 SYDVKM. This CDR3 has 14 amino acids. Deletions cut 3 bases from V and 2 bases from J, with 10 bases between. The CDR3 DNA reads TGTGCCAGCAGTTTCCCCGGGTCAAACTATGGCTACACCTTC. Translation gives CASSFPGSNYGYTF.

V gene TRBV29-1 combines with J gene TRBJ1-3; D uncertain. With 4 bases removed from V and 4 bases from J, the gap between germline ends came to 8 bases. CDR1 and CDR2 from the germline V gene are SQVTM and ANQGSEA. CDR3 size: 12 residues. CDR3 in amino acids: CSVGQEGNTIYF. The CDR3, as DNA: TGCAGCGTTGGCCAAGAGGGAAACACCATATATTTT.

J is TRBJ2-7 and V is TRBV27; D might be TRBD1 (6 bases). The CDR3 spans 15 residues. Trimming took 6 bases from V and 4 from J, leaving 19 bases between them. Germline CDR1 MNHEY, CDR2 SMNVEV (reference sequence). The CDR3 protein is CASRSRGQGLYEQYF. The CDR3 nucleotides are TGTGCCAGCAGATCCAGGGGCCAAGGTTTGTACGAGCAGTACTTC.

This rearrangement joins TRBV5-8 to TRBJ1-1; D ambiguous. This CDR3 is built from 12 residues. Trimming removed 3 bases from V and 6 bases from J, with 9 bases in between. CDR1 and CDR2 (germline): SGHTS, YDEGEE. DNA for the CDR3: TGTGCCAGCAGCTCTTTAGGGCCTGAAGCTTTCTTT. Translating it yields CASSSLGPEAFF.

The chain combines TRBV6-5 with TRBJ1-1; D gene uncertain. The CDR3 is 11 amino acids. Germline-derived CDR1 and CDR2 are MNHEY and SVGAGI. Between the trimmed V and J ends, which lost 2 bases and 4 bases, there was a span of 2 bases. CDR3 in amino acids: CASSYGTEAFF. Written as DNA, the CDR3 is TGTGCCAGCAGTTACGGCACTGAAGCTTTCTTT.

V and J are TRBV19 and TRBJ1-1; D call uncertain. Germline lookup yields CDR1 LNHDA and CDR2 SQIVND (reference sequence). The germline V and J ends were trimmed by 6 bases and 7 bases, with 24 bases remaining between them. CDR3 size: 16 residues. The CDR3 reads CASRVTASLQSLEAFF. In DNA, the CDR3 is TGTGCCAGTAGAGTGACTGCGAGCCTTCAATCCCTTGAAGCTTTCTTT.

The CDR3 DNA follows: TGTGCCAGCAGCGTGGACCCCGATCAGCCCCAGCATTTT. It is translated as CASSVDPDQPQHF. The chain joins TRBV9 to TRBJ1-5; D is ambiguous. The germline gives CDR1 SGDLS, CDR2 YYNGEE. V lost 2 bases and J 5 bases, leaving 8 bases between the germline ends. The CDR3 covers 13 residues.

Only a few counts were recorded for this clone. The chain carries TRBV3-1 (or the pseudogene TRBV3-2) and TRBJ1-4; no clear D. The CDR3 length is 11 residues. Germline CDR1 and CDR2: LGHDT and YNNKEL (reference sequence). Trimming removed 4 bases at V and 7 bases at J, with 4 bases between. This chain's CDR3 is CASSRGEKLFF. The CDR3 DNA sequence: TGTGCCAGCAGCCGAGGTGAAAAACTGTTTTTT.

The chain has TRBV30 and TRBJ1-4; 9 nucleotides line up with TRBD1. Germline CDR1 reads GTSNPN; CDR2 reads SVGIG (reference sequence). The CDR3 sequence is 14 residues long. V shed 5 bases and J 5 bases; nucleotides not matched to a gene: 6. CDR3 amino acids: CAWQGQGWNEKLFF. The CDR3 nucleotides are TGTGCCTGGCAGGGACAGGGCTGGAATGAAAAACTGTTTTTT.

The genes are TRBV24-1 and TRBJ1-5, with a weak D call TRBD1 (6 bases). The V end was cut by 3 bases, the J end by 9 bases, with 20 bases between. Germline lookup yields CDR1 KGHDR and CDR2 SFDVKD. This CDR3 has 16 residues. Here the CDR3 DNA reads TGTGCCACCAGTGATCCTGGGACGGGGGGCCTAGGGCCCCAGCATTTT. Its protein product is CATSDPGTGGLGPQHF.

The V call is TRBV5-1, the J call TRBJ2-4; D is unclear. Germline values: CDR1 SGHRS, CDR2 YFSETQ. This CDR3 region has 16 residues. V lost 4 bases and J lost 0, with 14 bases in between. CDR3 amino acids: CASSKDRVTAKNIQYF. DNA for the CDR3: TGCGCCAGCAGCAAGGATCGGGTAACAGCCAAAAACATTCAGTACTTC.

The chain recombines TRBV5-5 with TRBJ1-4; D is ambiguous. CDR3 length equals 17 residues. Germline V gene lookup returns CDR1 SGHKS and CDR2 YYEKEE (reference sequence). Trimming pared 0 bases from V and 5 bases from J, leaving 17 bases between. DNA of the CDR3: TGTGCCAGCAGCTTGGACCTCGTGGGTATGGGGAATGAAAAACTGTTTTTT. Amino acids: CASSLDLVGMGNEKLFF.

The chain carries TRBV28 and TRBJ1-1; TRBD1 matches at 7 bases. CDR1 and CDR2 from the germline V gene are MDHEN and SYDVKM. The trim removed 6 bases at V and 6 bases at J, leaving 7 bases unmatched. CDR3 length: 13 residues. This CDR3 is CASRKDRRSEAFF. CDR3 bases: TGTGCCAGCAGGAAGGACAGGAGGTCTGAAGCTTTCTTT.

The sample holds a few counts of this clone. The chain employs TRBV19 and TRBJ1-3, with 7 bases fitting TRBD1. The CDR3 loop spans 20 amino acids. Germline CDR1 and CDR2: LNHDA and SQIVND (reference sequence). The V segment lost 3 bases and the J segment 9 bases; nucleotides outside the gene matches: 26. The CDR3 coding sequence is TGTGCCAGTAGTATCACCGGAGGACAGGCAATTATTGCTGGGAAAAGCACCATATATTTT. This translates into CASSITGGQAIIAGKSTIYF.

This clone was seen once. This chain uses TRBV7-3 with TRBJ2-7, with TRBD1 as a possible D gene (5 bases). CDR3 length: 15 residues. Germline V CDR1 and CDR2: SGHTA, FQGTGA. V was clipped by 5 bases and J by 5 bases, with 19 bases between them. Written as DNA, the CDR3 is TGTGCCAGCAGCCCTCAGGGCAGAGGCGTTCACGAGCAGTACTTC. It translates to CASSPQGRGVHEQYF.